Shown below are 10 T cell receptor beta chains from a single sample sequenced in a study of blood T cell repertoires in COVID-19. The protocol was immunoSEQ multiplex PCR, while the TCRdb copy is restricted to in-frame clones and leaves out a portion. In the table there are more than 300,000 clones, roughly 86% of which are singletons. What was sequenced was PBMCs or T cells enriched from blood (not recorded which). These receptors were collected from a man aged 40-50 years in a cohort exposed to, infected with or recovered from COVID-19 (not recorded which).

This chain connects TRBV6-5 to TRBJ2-7, with 7 nucleotides matching TRBD2. Looked up from germline, CDR1 is MNHEY and CDR2 is SVGAGI. With V trimmed by 5 bases and J by 0 bases, 7 bases remained unmatched. The CDR3 length is 15 residues. Here the CDR3 reads CASSTLREPSYEQYF. In nucleotides, the CDR3 is TGTGCCAGCAGTACCTTGCGGGAGCCCTCCTACGAGCAGTACTTC.

The chain uses TRBV18 and TRBJ2-2; tentative D call: TRBD2 (6 bases). CDR3 length equals 15 residues. Germline V gene lookup returns CDR1 KGHSH and CDR2 LQKENI. V shed 3 bases and J shed 5 bases, with 13 bases lying between them. The DNA of the CDR3 is TGTGCCAGCTCACCTTCTGGCGGGGCTACCGGGGAGCTGTTTTTT. Its protein is CASSPSGGATGELFF.

J is TRBJ1-2 and V is TRBV30; D is possibly TRBD1 (6 bases). This CDR3 spans 12 amino acids. V was cut by 5 bases and J by 4 bases, with 11 bases left in between. CDR1 GTSNPN and CDR2 SVGIG come from the germline V gene (reference sequence). The CDR3: CAWEQGFYGYTF. The CDR3 DNA sequence: TGTGCCTGGGAACAGGGCTTCTATGGCTACACCTTC.

This chain connects TRBV6-5 to TRBJ2-7; D is uncertain. V was shortened by 0 bases and J by 0 bases, with 9 bases between the two germline ends. Germline lookup yields CDR1 MNHEY and CDR2 SVGAGI. The CDR3 runs to 15 residues. In DNA, the CDR3 is TGTGCCAGCAGTTACTCGGTGGCACACTCCTACGAGCAGTACTTC. Protein sequence: CASSYSVAHSYEQYF.

This clone was seen only a few times. CDR3 sequence (DNA): TGTGCCAGCATTTGGCTTTTCAGGAGGGATACGCAGTATTTT. It codes for CASIWLFRRDTQYF. This chain uses TRBV27 with TRBJ2-3, with D possibly TRBD2 on 5 matching bases. CDR3 length: 14 residues. V was trimmed by 7 bases and J by 6 bases, leaving 17 bases between them. The V gene's germline CDR1 is MNHEY and CDR2 SMNVEV (reference sequence).

This clone was seen only a few times. The rearrangement joins TRBV18 to TRBJ1-2; 12 bases line up with TRBD1. V was pared by 4 bases and J by 6 bases, with 9 bases of the junction left unmatched. The germline V gene has CDR1 KGHSH and CDR2 LQKENI. The CDR3 runs 16 residues. CDR3 in amino acids: CASSLAGTGGADGYTF. The CDR3 bases are TGTGCCAGCTCACTGGCCGGGACAGGGGGCGCGGATGGCTACACCTTC.

CDR3 residues: CASWDYQETQYF. CDR3 DNA: TGTGCCAGCTGGGACTACCAAGAGACCCAGTACTTC. V is TRBV27 and J is TRBJ2-5; possibly TRBD2 for D (6 bases). Germline V gene lookup returns CDR1 MNHEY and CDR2 SMNVEV (reference sequence). Deletions cut 8 bases from V and 0 bases from J, with 7 bases between. The CDR3 loop spans 12 amino acids.

V usage is TRBV13 and J usage is TRBJ2-1; 7 positions agree with TRBD1. Trimming took 6 bases from V and 8 from J; bases not matched to a gene: 13. The germline V gene encodes CDR1 PRHDT and CDR2 FYEKMQ (reference sequence). The CDR3 covers 15 residues. CDR3 region: CASSDRGLAEDEQFF. DNA for the CDR3: TGTGCCAGCAGTGATAGGGGGCTAGCTGAGGATGAGCAGTTCTTC.

The gene calls are TRBV6-5 and TRBJ2-7; a weak D match, TRBD2 (7 bases). V was shortened by 6 bases and J by 4 bases, with 16 bases between the two germline ends. This CDR3 is 14 amino acids long. Germline V gives CDR1 MNHEY, CDR2 SVGAGI. The CDR3 nucleotides read TGTGCCAGCAGGCCGGGGGGAGGGGGTTACGAGCAGTACTTC. It codes for CASRPGGGGYEQYF.

This clone was observed once. The genes are TRBV7-2 and TRBJ1-4; 8 bases line up with TRBD1. Trimming removed 6 bases from V and 8 bases from J; junction bases left unmatched: 11. This CDR3 has 15 residues. Germline CDR1 and CDR2: SGHTA and FQGNSA. This CDR3 is CASRPGQAGREKLFF. The CDR3 DNA sequence: TGTGCCAGCAGACCGGGACAGGCGGGTCGGGAAAAACTGTTTTTT.